This TCR beta chain emerged from a study of shared clonotypes between healthy human individuals. Source study methods: Filtering was not the same, since immunoSEQ gave junction-only sequences without quality scores. Data came from immunoSEQ multiplex PCR; TCRdb stores just in-frame clones and leaves some out. V, J and clone size reflect that table, while D and trimming were determined from the DNA. The sample lists millions of clones, roughly 95% seen once, with more than 0.1% in the top ten. CDR1 KGHSH and CDR2 LQKENI come from the germline V gene. V shed 0 bases and J shed 5 bases, with 6 bases lying between them. The CDR3 runs to 13 residues. Notes on this clone: The antigen is unknown.

Study-level findings and limits: Memory subsets had estimated richness that was generally smaller than that of naive subsets. It was anticipated that sequencing depth would influence how many clonotypes donors shared. Generation of non-shared clonotypes was less probable than generation of clonotypes shared by all four donors.

This receptor was obtained from a young man in good health. The source material was naive CD4+ T cells sorted from blood. Sample subset: CD45RA+ positively selected. The chain carries TRBV18 and TRBJ2-3; D is ambiguous. In nucleotides, the CDR3 is TGTGCCAGCTCACCACCGATTGGAGATACGCAGTATTTT. Residues: CASSPPIGDTQYF.